This T cell receptor beta chain is drawn from a study of shared clonotypes between healthy human individuals. Germline CDR1 reads SGHVS; CDR2 reads FQNEAQ. This CDR3 contains 12 residues. Deletions cut 2 bases from V and 4 bases from J, with 6 bases between. Donors, healthy HIV-negative adults, lacked recent acute infections or vaccinations. Unsorted material relied on 90 million to 100 million PBMCs as the source of genomic DNA. Ten immunoSEQ deep assay plates were used by the authors to sequence unsorted PBMC DNA. TCRdb keeps only in-frame clones here, not all; method: immunoSEQ multiplex PCR. The sample records around 500,000 clones, around 73% being singletons.

The receptor was isolated from a woman between 35 and 50 years old in good health. Some clones in this sample may be carry-over from other donors' samples. Sequencing input: PBMCs. The gene calls are TRBV7-8 and TRBJ2-7; D is unclear. CDR3 nucleotides: TGTGCCAGCAGCTTATCAAGGTACGAGCAGTACTTC. Protein: CASSLSRYEQYF.